The 22 T cell receptor beta chains below come from one sample, sequenced in a study of Graves' ophthalmopathy and Graves' hyperthyroidism. The sequenced template was RNA, covering the TCR beta CDR3 region. HTBI primers were used in a first-round RT-PCR, which preceded a second-round multiplex PCR. TCRdb reprocessed the multiplex PCR reads via MiXCR and lists one record per CDR3 protein. The sample shows over 650,000 distinct CDR3 sequences, 35% to 50% of them seen only once. Input material: peripheral blood. The origin of the receptors is an adult man with Graves' ophthalmopathy.

On this clonotype: At one end, the junction sequence differs from germline, possibly due to a read error. V usage is TRBV24-1 and J usage is TRBJ1-1, with D possibly being TRBD1 (5 bases). Germline values: CDR1 KGHDR, CDR2 SFDVKD. The CDR3 consists of 12 residues. The CDR3 DNA reads TGTGCCACCCAGGGTAGGAACAATGAAGCTTTCTTT. As protein: CATQGRNNEAFF.

With respect to this clonotype: This sequence may be a read error, since a much larger clone differs from it by one base. The rearrangement joins TRBV14 to TRBJ1-2, with D unclear. Trimming cost V 3 bases and J 3 bases, with 14 bases left between them. This CDR3 is built from 15 residues. Germline CDR1 and CDR2: SGHDN and FVKESK. The CDR3 region is CASSQGSRAYYGYTF. The CDR3 DNA reads TGTGCCAGCAGCCAGGGCAGCCGCGCCTACTATGGCTACACCTTC.

In this sample, this clonotype turned up many times. This chain joins TRBV10-3 and TRBJ2-7, with 7 bases fitting TRBD2. The J segment lost 4 bases and the V segment lost 2 bases, leaving 2 bases of the junction unmatched. CDR3 length: 13 amino acids. The germline gives CDR1 ENHRY, CDR2 SYGVKD. CDR3 sequence reads: CAISERGDYEQYF. In DNA, the CDR3 is TGTGCCATCAGTGAGCGGGGGGATTACGAGCAGTACTTC.

J is TRBJ1-6 and V is TRBV20-1; perhaps TRBD1 as D (5 bases). CDR3 length: 14 amino acids. Germline V gene lookup returns CDR1 DFQATT and CDR2 SNEGSKA (reference sequence). V shed 6 bases and J shed 11 bases, with 20 bases lying between them. The CDR3, as DNA: TGCAGTGCGGGTAGACTAGCGGGGGGGACACCCCTCCACTTT. Translating it yields CSAGRLAGGTPLHF.

The rearrangement links TRBV24-1 to TRBJ2-2; the D gene is possibly TRBD1 (5 bases). V shed 11 bases and J shed 0 bases, with 18 bases lying between them. Germline CDR1 KGHDR, CDR2 SFDVKD. The CDR3 consists of 16 residues. The CDR3 reads CASSPFDSANTGELFF. For the CDR3, the DNA is TGTGCCAGCTCACCATTTGACAGCGCGAACACCGGGGAGCTGTTTTTT.

This chain connects TRBV6-6 to TRBJ2-7; D is ambiguous. The germline V gene encodes CDR1 MNHNY and CDR2 SVGAGI (reference sequence). Trimming cost V 5 bases and J 5 bases, with 10 bases left between them. There are 12 residues in the CDR3. DNA of the CDR3: TGTGCCAGCAGTACACAGTGGGACGAGCAGTACTTC. Its translation is CASSTQWDEQYF.

The V and J genes are TRBV13 and TRBJ1-3; maybe TRBD1 (6 bases). The CDR3 has 15 amino acids. Germline loops: CDR1 PRHDT, CDR2 FYEKMQ (reference sequence). V shed 2 bases and J shed 2 bases, with 10 bases lying between them. CDR3 in amino acids: CASSLSGGPGNTIYF. As DNA, the CDR3 is TGTGCCAGCAGCTTAAGCGGGGGGCCTGGAAACACCATATATTTT.

The chain carries TRBV10-2 and TRBJ1-2, with a possible D match to TRBD1 (6 bases). CDR1 and CDR2 (germline): WSHSY, SAAADI. The CDR3 is made up of 15 amino acids. V gave up 2 bases and J gave up 0 bases, with 10 bases separating them. The CDR3 sequence is CASSEGTNTNYGYTF. Here the CDR3 DNA reads TGCGCCAGCAGTGAGGGGACAAACACTAACTATGGCTACACCTTC.

This clonotype was picked up many times. V and J are TRBV6-1 and TRBJ1-1; no clear D. The CDR3 consists of 11 residues. In germline, CDR1 is MNHNS, CDR2 SASEGT. Trimming left V 6 bases short and J 4 bases short, with 6 bases between. The CDR3 is CASRTGTEAFF. CDR3 DNA: TGTGCCAGCAGAACGGGCACTGAAGCTTTCTTT.

The V gene is TRBV9, the J gene TRBJ2-2, with D perhaps TRBD2 (7 bases). Trimming cost V 4 bases and J 3 bases, with 22 bases left between them. This CDR3 region has 18 residues. Germline-derived CDR1 and CDR2 are SGDLS and YYNGEE. CDR3 sequence reads: CASSQERGGRGDTGELFF. As DNA, the CDR3 is TGTGCCAGCAGCCAAGAAAGGGGGGGGCGAGGGGACACCGGGGAGCTGTTTTTT.

In regard to this clonotype: The CDR3 end shows no conserved phenylalanine or tryptophan, and so a read error is likely. It is unclear where the CDR3 begins or ends on the DNA, so no DNA is shown, and the CDR3 is as TCRdb lists it. This chain links TRBV10-3 with TRBJ2-7. Including both end residues, the CDR3 is 8 amino acids long. Germline CDR1 and CDR2: ENHRY and SYGVKD. This CDR3 is CAISERTS.

With regard to this clonotype: This may arise from a read error, as a much more abundant clone is one base away. J is TRBJ1-4 and V is TRBV7-9; TRBD1 aligns across 7 bases. V shed 4 bases, J shed 3 bases, and the junction held 5 bases outside the gene matches. Germline lookup yields CDR1 SEHNR and CDR2 FQNEAQ (reference sequence). The CDR3 contains 15 residues. As DNA, the CDR3 is TGTGCCAGCAGCTCTTGGGACAGCCCTAATGAAAAACTGTTTTTT. The encoded protein is CASSSWDSPNEKLFF. The full variable domain, in which reference TRBV7-9 and TRBJ1-4 provide the parts outside the CDR3, is DTGVSQNPRHKITKRGQNVTFRCDPISEHNRLYWYRQTLGQGPEFLTYFQNEAQLEKSRLLSDRFSAERPKGSFSTLEIQRTEQGDSAMYLCASSSWDSPNEKLFFGSGTQLSVL.

For this clonotype: The conserved closing phenylalanine or tryptophan is absent in this CDR3, likely reflecting a read error. V and J are TRBV20-1 and TRBJ2-7, with 8 bases lining up with TRBD1. Germline lookup yields CDR1 DFQATT and CDR2 SNEGSKA (reference sequence). This CDR3 has 12 amino acids. V lost 6 bases, J lost 2 bases, and 3 bases stayed unmatched. CDR3 in amino acids: CSAGTGPYEQYL. Here the CDR3 DNA reads TGCAGTGCCGGGACAGGACCCTACGAGCAGTACCTC.

This clonotype appeared many times. The chain has TRBV7-9 and TRBJ2-2; 8 nucleotides agree with TRBD1. The germline V gene has CDR1 SEHNR and CDR2 FQNEAQ (reference sequence). This CDR3 is 16 amino acids long. V gave up 5 bases and J gave up 4 bases; unmatched junction bases: 9. The CDR3 DNA follows: TGTGCCAGCAGCCGTCTGGGGACAGGTGGCACCGGGGAGCTGTTTTTT. Translating gives CASSRLGTGGTGELFF.

On this clonotype: A much larger clone sits a single nucleotide away, making a read error possible. The chain couples TRBV24-1 to TRBJ1-2; 7 bases are shared with TRBD1. Germline V lookup: CDR1 KGHDR, CDR2 SFDVKD. The CDR3 spans 14 residues. The junction had 7 bases not matched to a gene; V was cut back by 6 bases and J by 4 bases. DNA for the CDR3: TGTGCCACCAGTTTCGTGACAGGGTCCTATGGCTACACCTTC. Its protein is CATSFVTGSYGYTF.

V gene TRBV15 combines with J gene TRBJ1-5, with 9 positions matching TRBD1. The V gene's germline CDR1 is LNHNV and CDR2 YYDKDF (reference sequence). The CDR3 is made up of 16 amino acids. With 3 bases clipped from V and 4 bases from J, the junction kept 7 bases outside the gene matches. The CDR3 is CATSSEDRGGNQPQHF. The CDR3 nucleotides read TGTGCCACCAGCAGCGAGGACAGGGGCGGGAATCAGCCCCAGCATTTT.

This clonotype was detected ten times or more. The chain is built from TRBV9 and TRBJ1-2; TRBD1 aligns across 9 bases. Losses at the gene ends were 5 bases for V and 7 bases for J; bases not matched to a gene: 9. CDR3 length: 14 amino acids. Germline V gene lookup returns CDR1 SGDLS and CDR2 YYNGEE. CDR3 DNA: TGTGCCAGCAGAGCTACGCCGGACAGGGGTGGCTACACCTTC. This sequence encodes CASRATPDRGGYTF.

In this sample, this clonotype turned up many times. This chain connects TRBV7-2 to TRBJ2-5; D perhaps matches TRBD2 (6 bases). The V end lost 5 bases, the J end lost 2 bases, and 12 bases lay between the germline ends. The germline CDR1 and CDR2 sequences are SGHTA and FQGNSA. The CDR3 sequence is 14 residues long. CDR3 in DNA: TGTGCCAGCAGCCCGGGGGTCGGTCAAGAGACCCAGTACTTC. It is translated as CASSPGVGQETQYF. The entire variable domain, with the rest obtained from reference TRBV7-2 and TRBJ2-5, is as follows: GAGVSQSPSNKVTEKGKDVELRCDPISGHTALYWYRQSLGQGLEFLIYFQGNSAPDKSGLPSDRFSAERTGGSVSTLTIQRTQQEDSAVYLCASSPGVGQETQYFGPGTRLLVL.

This clonotype was seen ten or more times. The V gene is TRBV10-3, the J gene TRBJ2-7; 7 bases line up with TRBD1. Germline values: CDR1 ENHRY, CDR2 SYGVKD. The V segment lost 6 bases and the J segment 5 bases; nucleotides outside the gene matches: 13. The CDR3 sequence is 15 residues long. This CDR3 reads CAIRDLGRGLDEQYF. For the CDR3, the DNA is TGTGCCATCAGGGACTTAGGCAGGGGGTTAGACGAGCAGTACTTC.

Only a few counts were recorded for this clonotype. The rearrangement joins TRBV6-5 to TRBJ2-2; D gene ambiguous. Germline loops: CDR1 MNHEY, CDR2 SVGAGI. The CDR3 sequence is 14 residues long. V was cut by 0 bases and J by 4 bases, with 6 bases left in between. CDR3 bases: TGTGCCAGCAGTTACTCGAGAATCACCGGGGAGCTGTTTTTT. This sequence encodes CASSYSRITGELFF.

About this clonotype: One junction end disagrees with the germline gene, perhaps due to a read error. CDR3 residues: CASGVGGVSYEQYF. The CDR3 DNA follows: TGTGCCAGCGGCGTAGGTGGAGTCTCCTACGAGCAGTACTTC. The chain employs TRBV9 and TRBJ2-7; no reliable D call. The CDR3 consists of 14 residues. Germline values: CDR1 SGDLS, CDR2 YYNGEE.

The rearrangement uses TRBV6-5 and TRBJ1-3; no firm D call. The germline V and J ends were trimmed by 0 bases and 4 bases, with 10 bases remaining between them. The V gene's germline CDR1 is MNHEY and CDR2 SVGAGI. The CDR3 runs to 15 residues. CDR3 protein: CASSYSVAAGNTIYF. The CDR3 nucleotides are TGTGCCAGCAGTTACTCGGTGGCAGCCGGAAACACCATATATTTT.